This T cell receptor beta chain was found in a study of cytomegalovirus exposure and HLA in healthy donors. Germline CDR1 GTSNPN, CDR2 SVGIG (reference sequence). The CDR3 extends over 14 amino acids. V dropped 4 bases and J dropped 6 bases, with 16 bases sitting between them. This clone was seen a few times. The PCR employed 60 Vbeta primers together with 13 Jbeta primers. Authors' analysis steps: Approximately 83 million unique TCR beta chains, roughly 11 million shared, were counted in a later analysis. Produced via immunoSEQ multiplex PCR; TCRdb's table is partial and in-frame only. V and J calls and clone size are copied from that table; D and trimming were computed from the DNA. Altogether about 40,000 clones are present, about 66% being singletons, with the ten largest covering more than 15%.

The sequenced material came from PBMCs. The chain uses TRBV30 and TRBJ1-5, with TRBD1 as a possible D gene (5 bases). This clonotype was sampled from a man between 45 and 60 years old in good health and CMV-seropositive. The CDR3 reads CAWKRQGYGQPQHF. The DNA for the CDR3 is TGTGCCTGGAAAAGGCAGGGTTACGGTCAGCCCCAGCATTTT.